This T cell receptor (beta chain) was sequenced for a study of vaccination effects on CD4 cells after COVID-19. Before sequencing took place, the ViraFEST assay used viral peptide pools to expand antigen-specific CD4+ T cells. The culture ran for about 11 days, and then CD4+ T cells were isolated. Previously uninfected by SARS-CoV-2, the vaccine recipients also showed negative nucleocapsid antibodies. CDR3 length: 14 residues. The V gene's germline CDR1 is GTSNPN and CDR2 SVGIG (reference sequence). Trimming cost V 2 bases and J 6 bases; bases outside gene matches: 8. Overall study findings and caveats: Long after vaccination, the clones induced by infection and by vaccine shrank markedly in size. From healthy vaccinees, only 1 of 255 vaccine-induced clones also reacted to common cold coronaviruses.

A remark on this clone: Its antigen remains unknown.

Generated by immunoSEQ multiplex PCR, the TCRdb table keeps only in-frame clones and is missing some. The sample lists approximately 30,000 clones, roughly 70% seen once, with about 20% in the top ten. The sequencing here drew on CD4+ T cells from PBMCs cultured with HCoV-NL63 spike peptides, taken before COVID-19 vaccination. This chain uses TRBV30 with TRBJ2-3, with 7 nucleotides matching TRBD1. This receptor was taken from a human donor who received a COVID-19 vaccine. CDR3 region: CAWSKGAGLDTQYF. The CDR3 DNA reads TGTGCCTGGAGTAAGGGGGCAGGTCTCGATACGCAGTATTTT.